This T cell receptor beta chain was sequenced for a study of tumor-infiltrating lymphocytes in primary liver carcinoma. The source of the blood RNA was unsorted whole blood, and germline DNA was extracted as well. About this clonotype: Germline is not matched at one junction end, which may reflect a read error.

The CDR3 length is 14 residues. Germline values: CDR1 KGHDR, CDR2 SFDVKD. A primer in the constant region served to generate TCR beta cDNA from approximately 500 ng of total RNA. Libraries for TCR beta were built through three nested multiplex PCR rounds, which together made up a slightly modified ARM-PCR procedure. The first two PCR rounds, around 10 cycles each, used TRBV1-TRBV30 forward primers and a C-beta reverse primer. Each CDR3 protein is one row after TCRdb ran MiXCR on the multiplex PCR reads. The data contain 250,000 to 400,000 distinct CDR3 sequences, more than 55% of them singletons. The source is a middle-aged man with primary liver carcinoma and hepatitis B virus infection. Source material: peripheral blood. The J gene is TRBJ2-3, the V gene TRBV24-1; 9 bases fit TRBD1. CDR3 in DNA: TGTGCCACCAGTAACGACAGGGGGTCAGAAACGCAGTATTTT. Its translation: CATSNDRGSETQYF.